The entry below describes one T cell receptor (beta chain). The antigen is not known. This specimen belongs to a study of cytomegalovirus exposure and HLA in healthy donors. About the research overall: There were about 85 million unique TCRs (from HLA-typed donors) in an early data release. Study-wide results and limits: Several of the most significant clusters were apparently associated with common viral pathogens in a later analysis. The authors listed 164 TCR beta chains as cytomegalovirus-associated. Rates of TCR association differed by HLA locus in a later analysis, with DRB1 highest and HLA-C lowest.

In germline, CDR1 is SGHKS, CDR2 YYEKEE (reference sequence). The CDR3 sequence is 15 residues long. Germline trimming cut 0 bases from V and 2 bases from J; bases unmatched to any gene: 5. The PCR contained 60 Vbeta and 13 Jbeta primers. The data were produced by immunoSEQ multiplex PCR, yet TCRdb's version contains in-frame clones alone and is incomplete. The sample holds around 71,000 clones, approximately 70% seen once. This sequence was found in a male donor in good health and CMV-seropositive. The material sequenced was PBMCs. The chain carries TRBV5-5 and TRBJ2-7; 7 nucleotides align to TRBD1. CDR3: CASSLVTGTTYEQYF. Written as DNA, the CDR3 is TGTGCCAGCAGCTTGGTGACAGGGACAACCTACGAGCAGTACTTC.